A selection of T cell receptor beta chains follows, all from one sample in a study of neoadjuvant anti-PD-1 for oral cavity cancer. Repertoires were generated with immunoSEQ multiplex PCR, while TCRdb's copy carries only in-frame clones and drops some. This sample carries approximately 23,000 clones, 45% of them seen once, and the ten largest clones take 30% to 50%. The material sequenced was tumor tissue, taken after nivolumab (anti-PD-1) treatment. All receptors derive from a person aged 35 to 85 with oral cavity squamous cell carcinoma. CDR3s include the opening cysteine and the closing phenylalanine or tryptophan. The order of the fields is clone size, J gene, D gene, V gene, CDR3 protein, CDR3 DNA. A D gene is named only where the DNA matches it firmly. Clone sizes are given selectively: once, few, many, or a class where the clone is expanded.

size: few
J: TRBJ1-5
D: -
V: TRBV5-6
CDR3: CASSLATGGQPQHF
DNA: TGTGCCAGCAGCTTGGCGACAGGAGGTCAGCCCCAGCATTTT

size: -
J: TRBJ1-6
D: -
V: TRBV7-9
CDR3: CASSLAQGGPYNSPLHF
DNA: TGTGCCAGCAGCTTAGCCCAGGGAGGGCCCTATAATTCACCCCTCCACTTT

size: -
J: TRBJ2-1
D: -
V: TRBV4-1
CDR3: CASSQEAEYNEQFF
DNA: TGCGCCAGCAGCCAAGAGGCGGAATACAATGAGCAGTTCTTC

size: -
J: TRBJ2-1
D: -
V: TRBV2
CDR3: CASSEAGAYNEQFF
DNA: TGTGCCAGCAGTGAAGCGGGGGCCTACAATGAGCAGTTCTTC

size: once
J: TRBJ2-4
D: -
V: TRBV12-1
CDR3: CASSFPGARDNIQYF
DNA: TGTGCCAGCAGCTTTCCGGGGGCCAGGGACAACATTCAGTACTTC

size: few
J: TRBJ2-7
D: -
V: TRBV6-5
CDR3: CASSYRGPTTYEQYF
DNA: TGTGCCAGCAGTTACCGGGGCCCAACTACCTACGAGCAGTACTTC

size: -
J: TRBJ1-2
D: -
V: TRBV30
CDR3: CAWTLSRTANYGYTF
DNA: TGTGCCTGGACCCTGTCCAGGACAGCGAACTATGGCTACACCTTC

size: -
J: TRBJ1-5
D: -
V: TRBV10-1
CDR3: CASSEQARGPQHF
DNA: TGCGCCAGCAGTGAACAGGCCCGTGGGCCCCAGCATTTT

size: few
J: TRBJ1-2
D: -
V: TRBV7-9
CDR3: CASSYHLGEDGYTF
DNA: TGTGCCAGCAGCTACCACCTGGGGGAGGACGGCTACACCTTC

size: -
J: TRBJ2-7
D: -
V: TRBV5-5
CDR3: CASSLDGVREQYF
DNA: TGTGCCAGCAGCTTGGATGGGGTTCGGGAGCAGTACTTC

size: few
J: TRBJ1-2
D: -
V: TRBV9
CDR3: CASSVAPSDYGYTF
DNA: TGTGCCAGCAGCGTAGCGCCGTCCGACTATGGCTACACCTTC

size: many
J: TRBJ2-2
D: TRBD2
V: TRBV4-2
CDR3: CASSQDMAGGLTGELFF
DNA: TGTGCCAGCAGCCAAGATATGGCGGGGGGCCTCACCGGGGAGCTGTTTTTT

size: few
J: TRBJ1-6
D: -
V: TRBV19
CDR3: CASSLDRFSPLHF
DNA: TGTGCCAGTAGCCTGGATAGGTTTTCACCCCTCCACTTT

size: -
J: TRBJ1-5
D: -
V: TRBV5-1
CDR3: CASSRGGPSNQPQHF
DNA: TGTGCCAGCAGCCGTGGAGGGCCTAGCAATCAGCCCCAGCATTTT

size: -
J: TRBJ1-4
D: TRBD1
V: TRBV4-3
CDR3: CASSQEVQGLGPEKLFF
DNA: TGCGCCAGCAGCCAAGAGGTACAGGGGCTAGGGCCTGAAAAACTGTTTTTT

size: once
J: TRBJ1-1
D: -
V: TRBV5-6
CDR3: CASSLPTGRTEAFF
DNA: TGTGCCAGCAGCTTACCTACAGGGAGAACTGAAGCTTTCTTT

size: -
J: TRBJ1-2
D: -
V: TRBV19
CDR3: CASSLRGKGYTF
DNA: TGTGCCAGTAGTCTCAGGGGAAAGGGCTACACCTTC

size: -
J: TRBJ2-1
D: TRBD1
V: TRBV7-8
CDR3: CASSLRARGQGLWGEQFF
DNA: TGTGCCAGCAGCTTACGAGCTCGAGGACAGGGGTTATGGGGTGAGCAGTTCTTC

size: -
J: TRBJ1-2
D: TRBD1
V: TRBV28
CDR3: CASSDRAHGYTF
DNA: TGTGCCAGCAGTGACAGGGCCCATGGCTACACCTTC

size: many
J: TRBJ2-3
D: TRBD2
V: TRBV5-1
CDR3: CASSLTSGGTDTQYF
DNA: TGCGCCAGCAGCTTGACTAGCGGGGGCACAGATACGCAGTATTTT

size: many
J: TRBJ1-2
D: -
V: TRBV30
CDR3: CAWSRQSYGYTF
DNA: TGTGCCTGGAGTAGACAGAGCTATGGCTACACCTTC

size: once
J: TRBJ2-2
D: -
V: TRBV7-8
CDR3: CASSLGQGTGTGELFF
DNA: TGTGCCAGCAGCTTAGGGCAGGGAACTGGCACCGGGGAGCTGTTTTTT

size: few
J: TRBJ1-5
D: TRBD1
V: TRBV6-1
CDR3: CASRNQGTGNQPQHF
DNA: TGTGCCAGCAGGAACCAGGGGACAGGGAATCAGCCCCAGCATTTT

size: -
J: TRBJ1-1
D: -
V: TRBV29-1
CDR3: CSVEREQNTEAFF
DNA: TGCAGCGTTGAAAGGGAACAGAACACTGAAGCTTTCTTT

size: few
J: TRBJ2-7
D: -
V: TRBV20-1
CDR3: CSASEAYEQYF
DNA: TGCAGTGCCAGCGAAGCCTACGAGCAGTACTTC